A selection of T cell receptor beta chains follows, all from one sample in a study of shared clonotypes between healthy human individuals. Sequencing was performed with immunoSEQ multiplex PCR; in TCRdb, only in-frame clones are kept and a portion is missing. The table includes millions of clones, approximately 90% detected once. The sequencing input was naive CD4+ T cells sorted from blood. The receptors shown here come from a young man in good health. CDR3s leave out the opening cysteine and the closing phenylalanine or tryptophan.

v_call,cdr3_aa
TRBV6-4,ASSEGLNRPQH
TRBV18,ASSPPGTYHEQY
TRBV11-2,ASSQTGGLSYEQY
TRBV7-9,ASSPKKGPGNQPQH
TRBV6-5,ASSSPGQGVTEAF
TRBV9,ASSPAHRINEQF
TRBV7-9,ASSLVGGNGYT
TRBV6-1,ASSLAGTSPDTQY
TRBV9,ASSAVGLASTDTQY
TRBV5-1,ASSLTGTGIDTQY
TRBV5-1,ASSLRSGGGGDTQY
TRBV28,ASSPPNRAWGEAF
TRBV6-1,ASTQEQGISEQY
TRBV7-2,ASSLARGTSGTDTQY
TRBV19,ASSIWDEGGPFTGELF
TRBV7-7,ASSRPLERYEQY
TRBV27,ASSFGSGANVLT
TRBV6-6,ASRAGGTETQY
TRBV10-3,AIRNTDTQY
TRBV9,ASSVTGKETQY
TRBV21-1,ASSNRQGLDTEAF
TRBV4-1,ASSQDYGGTDTQY
TRBV6-5,ASSPGGQQETQY
TRBV10-3,AISGGYNEQF
TRBV12-2,ASRLAKGLAGYNEQF
TRBV10-3,AISATENTEAF
TRBV4-3,ASSQAGQGSEQY
TRBV2,ASSETGSTTNEKLF
TRBV5-1,ASSLPSGQQNEQY
TRBV9,ASSVVPGIPTDTQY
TRBV10-3,AISREGLGYEQY
TRBV18,ASSPVGVRGQGANTEAF
TRBV6-1,ASTPRSYEQY
TRBV5-1,ASSQDGNSPLH
TRBV25-1,ASSIDRVSYEQF
TRBV6-5,ASTTYRGQGEF
TRBV30,AWGAGLINEKLF
TRBV28,ASKSPGSLNEQF
TRBV18,ASSPPTGTGGETQY
TRBV5-1,ASSWDSPTNEKLF
TRBV5-8,ASSLVMVGQPQH
TRBV5-8,ASSPGRLTF
TRBV7-2,ASSLVSTAGFRNTIY
TRBV6-5,ASSYGHRENYGYT
TRBV7-2,ASSQRGVAKNIQY
TRBV4-1,ASSHPLRTLNEKLF
TRBV5-8,ASSLEPSTDTQY
TRBV7-2,ASSLTGSKALH
TRBV6-5,ASSYGGGNSPLH
TRBV7-2,ASSGLAGGIGELF
TRBV19,ASLRASIQGMNQPQH